The clone carrying this T cell receptor (beta chain) came up a few times. Its target is not known. The data were obtained in a study of blood T cells in healthy people across ages. The CDR3 length is 16 residues. Trimming shortened V by 1 base and J by 1 base, and 9 bases separated the two germline ends. Germline assignment: CDR1 KGHDR and CDR2 SFDVKD. A J-beta primer mix and a sample-barcoded 5' primer were used in a second PCR of roughly 6 to 11 cycles. TCRdb ran MiXCR on the 5' RACE reads and lists one entry per CDR3 protein. The table lists just under 550,000 distinct CDR3 sequences, approximately 25% of them singletons. Study results and limitations: Both naive CD4+ cell counts and diversity were greater in long-lived donors than in aged donors. Age advanced and TCR beta diversity per million T cells fell, roughly linearly.

These data were also reused for a study on T cells of mothers and their children.

This receptor was identified in a boy aged 10-17 years in good health. The sequencing sample was made of blood. This chain uses TRBV24-1 with TRBJ2-2, with D possibly TRBD1 on 5 matching bases. The CDR3 DNA is TGTGCCACCAGTGATTTCCGACAGATGAACACCGGGGAGCTGTTTTTT. Translating gives CATSDFRQMNTGELFF.